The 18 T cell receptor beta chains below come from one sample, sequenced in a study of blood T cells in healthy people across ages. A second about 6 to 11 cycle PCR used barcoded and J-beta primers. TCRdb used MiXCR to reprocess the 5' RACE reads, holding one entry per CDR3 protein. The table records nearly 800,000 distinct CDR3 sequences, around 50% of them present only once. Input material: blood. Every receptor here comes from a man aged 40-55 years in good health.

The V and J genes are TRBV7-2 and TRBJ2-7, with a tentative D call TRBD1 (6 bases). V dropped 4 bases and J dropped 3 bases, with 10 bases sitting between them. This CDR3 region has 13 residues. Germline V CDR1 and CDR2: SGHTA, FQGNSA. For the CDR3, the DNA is TGTGCCAGCAGCTCAACGACAGGCTACGAGCAGTACTTC. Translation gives CASSSTTGYEQYF.

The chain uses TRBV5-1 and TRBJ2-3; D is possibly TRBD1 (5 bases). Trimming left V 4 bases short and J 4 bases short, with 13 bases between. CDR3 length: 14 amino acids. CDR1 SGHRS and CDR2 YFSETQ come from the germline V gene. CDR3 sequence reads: CASSGARQSDTQYF. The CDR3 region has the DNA TGCGCCAGCAGCGGGGCCCGACAATCAGATACGCAGTATTTT.

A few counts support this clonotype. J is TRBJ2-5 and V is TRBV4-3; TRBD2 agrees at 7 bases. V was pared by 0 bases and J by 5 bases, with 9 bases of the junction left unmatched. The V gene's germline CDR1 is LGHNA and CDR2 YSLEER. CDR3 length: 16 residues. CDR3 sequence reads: CASSQDHRGSWETQYF. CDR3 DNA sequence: TGCGCCAGCAGCCAAGATCACCGCGGGAGCTGGGAGACCCAGTACTTC.

The CDR3 here is CASSYSLFASGANVLTF. The CDR3 nucleotides read TGTGCCAGCAGTTACTCGTTGTTCGCCTCTGGGGCCAACGTCCTGACTTTC. This chain joins TRBV6-5 and TRBJ2-6, with D uncertain. CDR1 and CDR2 from the germline V gene are MNHEY and SVGAGI. The V gene lost 0 bases and the J gene lost 0 bases, with 9 bases spanning the gap. The CDR3 is made up of 17 amino acids.

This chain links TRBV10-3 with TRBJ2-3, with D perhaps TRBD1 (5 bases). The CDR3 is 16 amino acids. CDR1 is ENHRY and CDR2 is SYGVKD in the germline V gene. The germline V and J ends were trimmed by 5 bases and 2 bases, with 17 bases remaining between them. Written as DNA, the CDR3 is TGTGCCATCAGTCCCGGGCAGGGAACCTACACAGATACGCAGTATTTT. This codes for CAISPGQGTYTDTQYF.

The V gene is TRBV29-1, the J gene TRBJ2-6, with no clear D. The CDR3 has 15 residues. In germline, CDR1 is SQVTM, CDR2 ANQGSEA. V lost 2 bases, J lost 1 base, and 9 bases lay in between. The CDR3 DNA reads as TGCAGCGTTGAATACCGAGAGTCTGGGGCCAACGTCCTGACTTTC. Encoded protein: CSVEYRESGANVLTF. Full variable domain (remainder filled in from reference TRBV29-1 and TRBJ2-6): SAVISQKPSRDICQRGTSLTIQCQVDSQVTMMFWYRQQPGQSLTLIATANQGSEATYESGFVIDKFPISRPNLTFSTLTVSNMSPEDSSIYLCSVEYRESGANVLTFGAGSRLTVL.

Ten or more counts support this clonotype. The CDR3 coding sequence is TGTGCCAGCAGAGGGACTCCGACCTACAATGAGCAGTTCTTC. It yields the protein CASRGTPTYNEQFF. The rearrangement uses TRBV27 and TRBJ2-1; perhaps TRBD2 as D (6 bases). The CDR3 is 14 amino acids. Germline CDR1 and CDR2: MNHEY and SMNVEV (reference sequence). Trimming shortened V by 6 bases and J by 2 bases, and 11 bases separated the two germline ends.

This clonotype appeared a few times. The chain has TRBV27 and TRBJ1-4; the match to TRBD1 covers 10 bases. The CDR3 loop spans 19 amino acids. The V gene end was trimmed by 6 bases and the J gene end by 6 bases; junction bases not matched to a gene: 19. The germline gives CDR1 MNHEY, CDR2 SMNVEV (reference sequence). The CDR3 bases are TGTGCCAGCAGCTTACAACGACCGGGACAGGGGTTAGTGTATGAAAAACTGTTTTTT. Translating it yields CASSLQRPGQGLVYEKLFF.

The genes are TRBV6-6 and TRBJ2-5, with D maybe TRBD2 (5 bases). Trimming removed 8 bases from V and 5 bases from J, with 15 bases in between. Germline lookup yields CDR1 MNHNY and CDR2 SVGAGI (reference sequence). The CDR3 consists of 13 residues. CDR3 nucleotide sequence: TGTGCCAGCGCCCTTATGGGAGTCGAGACCCAGTACTTC. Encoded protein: CASALMGVETQYF.

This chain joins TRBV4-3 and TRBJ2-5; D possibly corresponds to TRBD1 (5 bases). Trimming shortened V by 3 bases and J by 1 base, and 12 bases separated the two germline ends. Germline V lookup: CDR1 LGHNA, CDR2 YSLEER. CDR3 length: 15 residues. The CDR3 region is CASSQATGVQETQYF. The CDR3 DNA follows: TGCGCCAGCAGCCAGGCAACAGGAGTCCAAGAGACCCAGTACTTC.

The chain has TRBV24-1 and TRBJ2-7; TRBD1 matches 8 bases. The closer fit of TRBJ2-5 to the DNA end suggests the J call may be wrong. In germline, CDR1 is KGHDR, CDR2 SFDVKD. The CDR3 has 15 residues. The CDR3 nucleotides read TGTGCCACCAGTGATTGGGGACAGGCGTTCGGGACCCAGTACTTC. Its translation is CATSDWGQAFGTQYF.

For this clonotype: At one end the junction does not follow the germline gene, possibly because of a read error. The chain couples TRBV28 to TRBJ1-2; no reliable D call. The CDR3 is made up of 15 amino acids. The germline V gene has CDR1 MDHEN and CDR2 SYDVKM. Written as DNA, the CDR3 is TGTGCCAGCAGTTTAATGGCAGATATCAACTATGGCCACACCTTC. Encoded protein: CASSLMADINYGHTF.

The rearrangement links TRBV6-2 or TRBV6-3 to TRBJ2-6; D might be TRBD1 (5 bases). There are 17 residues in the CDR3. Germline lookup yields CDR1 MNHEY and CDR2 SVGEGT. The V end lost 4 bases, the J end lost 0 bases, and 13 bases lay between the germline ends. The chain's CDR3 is CASSLWGWSSGANVLTF. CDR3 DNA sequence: TGTGCCAGCAGTTTATGGGGCTGGAGCTCTGGGGCCAACGTCCTGACTTTC.

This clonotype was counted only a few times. CDR3: CASSAGQGVNQPQHF. The CDR3 nucleotides read TGTGCCAGCTCAGCAGGACAGGGGGTGAATCAGCCCCAGCATTTT. The rearrangement links TRBV18 to TRBJ1-5, with 10 bases fitting TRBD1. The junction had 5 bases not matched to a gene; V was cut back by 5 bases and J by 4 bases. This CDR3 has 15 residues. Germline CDR1 and CDR2: KGHSH and LQKENI.

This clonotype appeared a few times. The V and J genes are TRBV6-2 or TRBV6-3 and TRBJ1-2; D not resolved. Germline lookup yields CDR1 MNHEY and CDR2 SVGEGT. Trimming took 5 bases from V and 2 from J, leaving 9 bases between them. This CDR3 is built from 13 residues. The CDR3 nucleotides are TGTGCCAGCAGTATCGACCGAAACTATGGCTACACCTTC. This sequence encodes CASSIDRNYGYTF.

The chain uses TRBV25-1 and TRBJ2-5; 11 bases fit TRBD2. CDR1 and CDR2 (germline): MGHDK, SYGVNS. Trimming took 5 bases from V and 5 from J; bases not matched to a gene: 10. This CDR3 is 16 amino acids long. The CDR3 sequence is CASSLLAGDALETQYF. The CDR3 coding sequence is TGTGCCAGCAGTCTACTAGCGGGAGACGCTTTGGAGACCCAGTACTTC.

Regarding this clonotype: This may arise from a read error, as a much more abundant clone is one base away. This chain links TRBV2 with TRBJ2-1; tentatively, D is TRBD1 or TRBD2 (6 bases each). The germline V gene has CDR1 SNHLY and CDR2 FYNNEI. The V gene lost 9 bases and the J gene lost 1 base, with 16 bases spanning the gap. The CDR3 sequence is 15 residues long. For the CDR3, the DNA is TGTGCCAGTAAACAGGGACTTCAATCCTACAATGAGCAGTTCTTC. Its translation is CASKQGLQSYNEQFF.

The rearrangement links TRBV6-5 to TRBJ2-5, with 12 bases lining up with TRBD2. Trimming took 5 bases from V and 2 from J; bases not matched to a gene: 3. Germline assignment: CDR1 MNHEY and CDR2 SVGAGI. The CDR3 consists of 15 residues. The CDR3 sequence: CASSLAGGNQETQYF. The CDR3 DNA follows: TGTGCCAGCAGTCTAGCGGGGGGGAATCAAGAGACCCAGTACTTC.